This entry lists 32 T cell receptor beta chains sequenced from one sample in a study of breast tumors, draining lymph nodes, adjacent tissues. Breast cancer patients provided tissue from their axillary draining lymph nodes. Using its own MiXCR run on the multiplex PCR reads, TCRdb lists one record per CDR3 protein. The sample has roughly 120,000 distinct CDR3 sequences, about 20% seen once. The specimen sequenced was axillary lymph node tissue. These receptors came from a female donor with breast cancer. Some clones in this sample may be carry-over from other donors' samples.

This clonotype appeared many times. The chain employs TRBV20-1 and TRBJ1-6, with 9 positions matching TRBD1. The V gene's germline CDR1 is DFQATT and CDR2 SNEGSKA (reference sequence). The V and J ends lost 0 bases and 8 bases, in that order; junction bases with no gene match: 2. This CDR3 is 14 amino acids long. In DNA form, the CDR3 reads TGCAGTGCTAGAGAGGGGACAGGGTATTCACCCCTCCACTTT. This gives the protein CSAREGTGYSPLHF.

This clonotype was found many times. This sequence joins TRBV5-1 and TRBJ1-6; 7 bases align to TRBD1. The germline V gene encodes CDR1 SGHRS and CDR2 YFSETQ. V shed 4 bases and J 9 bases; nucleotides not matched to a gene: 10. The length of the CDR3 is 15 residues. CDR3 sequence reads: CASSGGTGVGSPLHF. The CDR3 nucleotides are TGCGCCAGCAGCGGAGGAACAGGGGTGGGTTCACCCCTCCACTTT.

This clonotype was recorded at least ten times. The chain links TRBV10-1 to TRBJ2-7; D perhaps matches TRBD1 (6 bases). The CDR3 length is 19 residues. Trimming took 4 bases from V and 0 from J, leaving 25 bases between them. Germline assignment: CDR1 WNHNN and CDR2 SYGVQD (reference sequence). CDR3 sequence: CASSVYGQKHHMSSYEQYF. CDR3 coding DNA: TGCGCCAGCAGTGTTTATGGACAGAAACACCATATGAGCTCCTACGAGCAGTACTTC.

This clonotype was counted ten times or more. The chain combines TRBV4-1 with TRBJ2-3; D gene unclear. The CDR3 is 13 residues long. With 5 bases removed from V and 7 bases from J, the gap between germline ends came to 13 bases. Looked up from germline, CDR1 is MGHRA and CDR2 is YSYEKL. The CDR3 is CASSTDSGNTQYF. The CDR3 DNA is TGCGCCAGCAGCACCGATAGTGGAAATACGCAGTATTTT.

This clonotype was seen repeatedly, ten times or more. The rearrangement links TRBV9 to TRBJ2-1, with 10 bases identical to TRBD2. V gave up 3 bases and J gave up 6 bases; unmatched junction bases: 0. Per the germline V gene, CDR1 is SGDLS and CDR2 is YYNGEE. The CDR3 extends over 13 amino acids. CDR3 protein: CASSGTSGNEQFF. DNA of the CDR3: TGTGCCAGCAGCGGGACTAGCGGCAATGAGCAGTTCTTC.

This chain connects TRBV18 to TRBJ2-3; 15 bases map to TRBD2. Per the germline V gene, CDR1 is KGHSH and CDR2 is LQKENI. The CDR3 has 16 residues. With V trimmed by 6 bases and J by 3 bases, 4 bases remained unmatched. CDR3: CASSTGTSGRTDTQYF. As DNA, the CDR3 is TGTGCCAGCTCCACTGGGACTAGCGGGAGGACAGATACGCAGTATTTT. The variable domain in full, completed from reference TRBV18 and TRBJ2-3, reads NAGVMQNPRHLVRRRGQEARLRCSPMKGHSHVYWYRQLPEEGLKFMVYLQKENIIDESGMPKERFSAEFPKEGPSILRIQQVVRGDSAAYFCASSTGTSGRTDTQYFGPGTRLTVL.

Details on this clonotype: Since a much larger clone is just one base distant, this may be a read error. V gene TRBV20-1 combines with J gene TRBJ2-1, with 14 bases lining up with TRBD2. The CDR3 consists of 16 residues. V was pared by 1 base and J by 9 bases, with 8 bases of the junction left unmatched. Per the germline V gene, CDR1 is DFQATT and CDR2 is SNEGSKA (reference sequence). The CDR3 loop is CSARGATSGRVGEQFF. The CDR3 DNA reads TGCAGTGCTAGAGGCGCGACTAGCGGGAGGGTTGGTGAGCAGTTCTTC.

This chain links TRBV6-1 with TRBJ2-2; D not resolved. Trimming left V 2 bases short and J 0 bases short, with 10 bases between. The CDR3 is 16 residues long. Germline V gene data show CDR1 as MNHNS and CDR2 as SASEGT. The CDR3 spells CASSERWLSNTGELFF. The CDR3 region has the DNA TGTGCCAGCAGTGAAAGGTGGCTTTCGAACACCGGGGAGCTGTTTTTT.

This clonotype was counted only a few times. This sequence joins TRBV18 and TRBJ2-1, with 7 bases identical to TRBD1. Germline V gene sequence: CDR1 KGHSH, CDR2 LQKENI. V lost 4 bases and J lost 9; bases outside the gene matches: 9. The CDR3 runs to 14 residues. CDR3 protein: CASSRQGVVGEQFF. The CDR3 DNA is TGTGCCAGCTCACGACAGGGTGTTGTTGGTGAGCAGTTCTTC.

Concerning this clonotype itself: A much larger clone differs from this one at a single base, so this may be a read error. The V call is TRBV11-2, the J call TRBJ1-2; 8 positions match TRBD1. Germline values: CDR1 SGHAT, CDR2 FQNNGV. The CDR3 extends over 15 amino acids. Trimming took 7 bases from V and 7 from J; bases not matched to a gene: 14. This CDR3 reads CASTHPGTGDIGYTF. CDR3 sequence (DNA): TGTGCCAGCACACACCCCGGGACAGGCGATATTGGCTACACCTTC.

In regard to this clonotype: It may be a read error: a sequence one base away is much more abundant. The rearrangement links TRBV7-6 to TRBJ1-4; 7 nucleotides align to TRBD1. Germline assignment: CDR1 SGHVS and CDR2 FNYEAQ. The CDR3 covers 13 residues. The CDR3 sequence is CASRGRGDEELFF. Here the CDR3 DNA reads TGTGCCAGCAGGGGCAGGGGGGATGAAGAACTGTTTTTT.

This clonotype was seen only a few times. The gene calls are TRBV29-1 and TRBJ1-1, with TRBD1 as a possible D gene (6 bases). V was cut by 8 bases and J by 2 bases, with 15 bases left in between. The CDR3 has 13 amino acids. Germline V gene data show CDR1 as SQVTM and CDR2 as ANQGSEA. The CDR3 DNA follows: TGCAGCTCATACATACAGGGAAACACTGAAGCTTTCTTT. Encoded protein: CSSYIQGNTEAFF.

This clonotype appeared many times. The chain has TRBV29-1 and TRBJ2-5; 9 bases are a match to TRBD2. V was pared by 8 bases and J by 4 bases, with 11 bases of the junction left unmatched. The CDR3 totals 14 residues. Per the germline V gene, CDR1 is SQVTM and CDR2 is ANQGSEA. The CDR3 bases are TGCAGCTCTACTAAGGGTAGCGGGGGAGAGACCCAGTACTTC. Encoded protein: CSSTKGSGGETQYF.

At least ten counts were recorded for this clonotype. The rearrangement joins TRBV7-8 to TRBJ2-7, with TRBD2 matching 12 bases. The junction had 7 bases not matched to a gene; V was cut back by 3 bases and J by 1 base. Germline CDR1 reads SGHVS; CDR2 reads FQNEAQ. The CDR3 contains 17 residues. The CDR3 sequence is CASSLHPGTSGSYEQYF. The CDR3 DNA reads TGTGCCAGCAGCTTGCACCCCGGGACTAGCGGGTCCTACGAGCAGTACTTC.

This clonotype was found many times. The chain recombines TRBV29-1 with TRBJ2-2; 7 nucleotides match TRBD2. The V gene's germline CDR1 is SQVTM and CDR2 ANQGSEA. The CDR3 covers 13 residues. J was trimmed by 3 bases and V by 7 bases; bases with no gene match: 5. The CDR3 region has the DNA TGCAGCGGAGGGGAGGGAGACACCGGGGAGCTGTTTTTT. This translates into CSGGEGDTGELFF.

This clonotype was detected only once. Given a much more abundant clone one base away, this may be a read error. The CDR3 DNA follows: TGCGCCAGCAGAGGGACAGGGTGGCCCTACGATGAGCAGTTCTTC. This encodes CASRGTGWPYDEQFF. J is TRBJ2-1 and V is TRBV5-1; 9 bases line up with TRBD1. The germline V gene has CDR1 SGHRS and CDR2 YFSETQ. This CDR3 has 15 residues.

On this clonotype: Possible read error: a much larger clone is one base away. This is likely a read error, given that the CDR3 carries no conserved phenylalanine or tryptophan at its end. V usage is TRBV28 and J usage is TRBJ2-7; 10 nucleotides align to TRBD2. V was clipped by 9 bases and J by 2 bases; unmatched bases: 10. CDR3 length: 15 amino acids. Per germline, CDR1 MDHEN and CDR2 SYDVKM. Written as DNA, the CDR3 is TGTGCCAGTACACGGACTAGCGGAAACACCTACGAGCAGTACCTC. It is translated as CASTRTSGNTYEQYL.

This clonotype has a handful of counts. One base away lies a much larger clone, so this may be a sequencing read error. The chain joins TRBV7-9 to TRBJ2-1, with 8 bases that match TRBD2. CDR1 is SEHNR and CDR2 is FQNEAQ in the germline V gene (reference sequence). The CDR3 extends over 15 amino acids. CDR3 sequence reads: CASSPRLGGGHERFF. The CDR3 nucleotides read TGTGCCAGCAGCCCCCGGCTCGGGGGGGGGCATGAGCGGTTCTTC.

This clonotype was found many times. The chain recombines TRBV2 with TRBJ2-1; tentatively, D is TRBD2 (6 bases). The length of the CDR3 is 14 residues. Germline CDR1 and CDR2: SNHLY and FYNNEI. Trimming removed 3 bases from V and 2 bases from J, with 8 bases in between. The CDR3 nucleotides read TGTGCCAGCAGTGATCAGCGGGCCTACAATGAGCAGTTCTTC. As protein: CASSDQRAYNEQFF.

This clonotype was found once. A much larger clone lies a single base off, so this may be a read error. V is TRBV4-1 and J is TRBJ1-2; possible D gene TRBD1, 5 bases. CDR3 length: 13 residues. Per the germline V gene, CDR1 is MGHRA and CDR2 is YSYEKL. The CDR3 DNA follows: TGCGCCAGCAGCCAAGGCGGGGGTTATGGCTGCACCTTC. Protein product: CASSQGGGYGCTF.

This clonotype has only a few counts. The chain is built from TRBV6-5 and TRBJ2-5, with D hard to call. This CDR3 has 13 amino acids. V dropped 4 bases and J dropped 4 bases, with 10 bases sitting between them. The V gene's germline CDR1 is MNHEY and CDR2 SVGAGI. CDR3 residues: CASSSRPGETQYF. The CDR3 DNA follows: TGTGCCAGCAGTTCCCGACCCGGAGAGACCCAGTACTTC.

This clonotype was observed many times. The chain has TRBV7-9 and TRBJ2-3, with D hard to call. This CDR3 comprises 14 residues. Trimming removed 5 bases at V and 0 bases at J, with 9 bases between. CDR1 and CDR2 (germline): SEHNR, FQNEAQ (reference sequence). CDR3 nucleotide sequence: TGTGCCAGCAGCCCATTTTCAAGCACAGATACGCAGTATTTT. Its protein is CASSPFSSTDTQYF.

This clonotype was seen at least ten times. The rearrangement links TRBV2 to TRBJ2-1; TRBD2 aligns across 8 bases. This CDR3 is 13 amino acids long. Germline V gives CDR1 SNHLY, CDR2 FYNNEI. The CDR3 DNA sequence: TGTGCTGCCCGGGAGGGGCGCCTTCATGAGCAGTTCTTC. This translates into CAAREGRLHEQFF.

The CDR3 region is CASGPGLAGPNEQFF. In DNA form, the CDR3 reads TGTGCCAGCGGACCGGGACTAGCGGGACCCAATGAGCAGTTCTTC. The chain carries TRBV3-1 and TRBJ2-1; 13 bases map to TRBD2. Germline values: CDR1 LGHDT, CDR2 YNNKEL (reference sequence). The CDR3 sequence is 15 residues long. The ends lost 8 bases at V and 6 bases at J; junction bases unmatched: 7.

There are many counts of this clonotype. The CDR3 protein is CSAEPTGPLREQYF. The DNA for the CDR3 is TGCAGTGCCGAACCGACAGGACCGCTACGCGAGCAGTACTTC. The chain joins TRBV20-1 to TRBJ2-7, with D possibly matching TRBD1 (6 bases). The V gene's germline CDR1 is DFQATT and CDR2 SNEGSKA (reference sequence). The CDR3 length is 14 residues. Trimming stripped 6 bases from V and 6 bases from J, with 21 bases between.

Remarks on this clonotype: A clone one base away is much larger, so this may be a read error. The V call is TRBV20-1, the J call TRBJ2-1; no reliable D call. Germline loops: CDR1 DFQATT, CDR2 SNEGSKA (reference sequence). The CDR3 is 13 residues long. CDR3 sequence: CSARAPAYNGQFF. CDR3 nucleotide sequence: TGCAGTGCTAGAGCCCCCGCCTACAATGGGCAGTTCTTC.

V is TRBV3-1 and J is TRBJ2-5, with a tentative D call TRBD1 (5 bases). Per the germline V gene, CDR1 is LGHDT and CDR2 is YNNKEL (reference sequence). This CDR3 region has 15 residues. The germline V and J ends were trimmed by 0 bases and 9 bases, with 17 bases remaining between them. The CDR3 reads CASSQDWGSDRPQYF. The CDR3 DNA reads TGTGCCAGCAGCCAAGATTGGGGATCTGACAGACCCCAGTACTTC.

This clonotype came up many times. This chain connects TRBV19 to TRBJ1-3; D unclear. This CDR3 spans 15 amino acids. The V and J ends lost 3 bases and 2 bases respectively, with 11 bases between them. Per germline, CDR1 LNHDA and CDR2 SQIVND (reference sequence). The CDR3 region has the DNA TGTGCCAGTAGTATGGGCGACTTAGCTGGAAACACCATATATTTT. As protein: CASSMGDLAGNTIYF.

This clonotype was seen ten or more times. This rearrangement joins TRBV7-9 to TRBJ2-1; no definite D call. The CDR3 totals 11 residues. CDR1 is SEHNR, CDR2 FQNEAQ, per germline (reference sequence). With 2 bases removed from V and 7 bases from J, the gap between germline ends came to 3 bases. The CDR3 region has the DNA TGTGCCAGCAGCTTACGTAATGAGCAGTTCTTC. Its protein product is CASSLRNEQFF.

The CDR3 here is CASSASGGANEQFF. The CDR3 DNA reads TGTGCCAGCAGTGCTAGCGGGGGGGCGAATGAGCAGTTCTTC. The V gene is TRBV27, the J gene TRBJ2-1, with TRBD2 matching over 12 bases. The CDR3 is 14 residues long. V shed 5 bases, J shed 7 bases, and the junction held 3 bases outside the gene matches. Germline lookup yields CDR1 MNHEY and CDR2 SMNVEV (reference sequence).

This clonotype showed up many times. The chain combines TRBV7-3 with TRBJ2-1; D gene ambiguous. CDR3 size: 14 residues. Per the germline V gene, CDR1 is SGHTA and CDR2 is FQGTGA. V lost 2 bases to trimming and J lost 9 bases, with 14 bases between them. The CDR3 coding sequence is TGTGCCAGCAGCTTAGGTATAACGGGCGCTGAGCAGTTCTTC. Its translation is CASSLGITGAEQFF.

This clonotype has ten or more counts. CDR3 DNA sequence: TGTGCCACCAGCAGAGACAGAGGGCAAGAGACCCAGTACTTC. It is translated as CATSRDRGQETQYF. The chain recombines TRBV15 with TRBJ2-5; D possibly corresponds to TRBD2 (5 bases). V was trimmed by 0 bases and J by 2 bases, leaving 7 bases between them. The length of the CDR3 is 14 residues. Germline-derived CDR1 and CDR2 are LNHNV and YYDKDF (reference sequence).